These 27 T cell receptor beta chains were all obtained from the same sample, sequenced in a study of cytomegalovirus exposure and HLA in healthy donors. The PCR was carried out with 60 Vbeta primers and 13 Jbeta primers. The table came from immunoSEQ multiplex PCR; TCRdb's copy has only in-frame clones and leaves some out. The sample contains tens of thousands of clones, around 53% of which appear only once. The sequenced material came from PBMCs. All receptors derive from a woman aged 40 to 50 in good health and CMV-seropositive.

This clone has only a few counts. This chain's CDR3 is CASLDRGLKNEQFF. The CDR3 DNA reads TGTGCCAGCCTGGACAGGGGGTTAAAAAATGAGCAGTTCTTC. The gene calls are TRBV28 and TRBJ2-1; 10 bases fit TRBD1. The V gene's germline CDR1 is MDHEN and CDR2 SYDVKM. The length of the CDR3 is 14 residues. After removal of 8 bases from V and 7 bases from J, the junction contained 8 bases not matched to a gene.

This rearrangement joins TRBV7-9 to TRBJ1-6; the D gene is possibly TRBD1 (5 bases). Germline assignment: CDR1 SEHNR and CDR2 FQNEAQ (reference sequence). The CDR3 is made up of 15 amino acids. The V end was cut by 1 base, the J end by 10 bases, with 14 bases between. The CDR3 is CASSLVSGSGSPLHF. Written as DNA, the CDR3 is TGTGCCAGCAGCTTAGTGTCCGGGTCAGGGTCACCCCTCCACTTT.

This clone was found a few times. The chain recombines TRBV5-4 with TRBJ2-7, with 10 bases aligning to TRBD1. This CDR3 comprises 16 residues. Germline values: CDR1 SGHNT, CDR2 YYREEE (reference sequence). After removal of 4 bases from V and 0 bases from J, the junction contained 7 bases not matched to a gene. The CDR3 sequence: CASSTGGQGSSYEQYF. The DNA for the CDR3 is TGTGCCAGCAGCACGGGGGGACAGGGGAGCTCCTACGAGCAGTACTTC.

The J gene is TRBJ1-6, the V gene TRBV6-6, with D uncertain. Per the germline V gene, CDR1 is MNHNY and CDR2 is SVGAGI (reference sequence). Deletions cut 0 bases from V and 2 bases from J, with 8 bases between. This CDR3 comprises 16 residues. CDR3 residues: CASSYSAAAYNSPLHF. The DNA for the CDR3 is TGTGCCAGCAGTTACTCCGCGGCAGCCTATAATTCACCCCTCCACTTT.

The J gene is TRBJ1-2, the V gene TRBV29-1; unclear D gene. The germline CDR1 and CDR2 sequences are SQVTM and ANQGSEA. The CDR3 consists of 13 residues. Trimming took off 6 bases at V and 1 base at J, with 12 bases between the two ends. CDR3 coding DNA: TGCAGCGTCAGAACCTTCAATAACTATGGCTACACCTTC. It yields the protein CSVRTFNNYGYTF.

The chain couples TRBV9 to TRBJ1-1; D perhaps matches TRBD1 (5 bases). CDR1 is SGDLS and CDR2 is YYNGEE in the germline V gene. V gave up 0 bases and J gave up 2 bases, with 11 bases separating them. CDR3 length equals 15 residues. Written as DNA, the CDR3 is TGTGCCAGCAGCGTAGTGTCCGGGGGAAACACTGAAGCTTTCTTT. Protein product: CASSVVSGGNTEAFF.

This chain uses TRBV11-3 with TRBJ2-1; TRBD1 agrees at 8 bases. The junction had 10 bases not matched to a gene; V was cut back by 5 bases and J by 10 bases. CDR3 length equals 14 residues. Germline CDR1 SGHNT, CDR2 YENEEA. CDR3 loop: CASSPLTGESEQFF. DNA for the CDR3: TGTGCCAGCAGCCCTTTGACAGGGGAAAGCGAGCAGTTCTTC.

The CDR3 DNA sequence: TGTGCCAGCAGGTCACAGGGGGGTAATTCACCCCTCCACTTT. Translation: CASRSQGGNSPLHF. V gene TRBV2 combines with J gene TRBJ1-6; the match to TRBD1 covers 8 bases. Germline CDR1 SNHLY, CDR2 FYNNEI. J was trimmed by 6 bases and V by 6 bases; bases with no gene match: 4. The CDR3 sequence is 14 residues long. The full variable domain, its missing parts supplied by reference TRBV2 and TRBJ1-6, is EPEVTQTPSHQVTQMGQEVILRCVPISNHLYFYWYRQILGQKVEFLVSFYNNEISEKSEIFDDQFSVERPDGSNFTLKIRSTKLEDSAMYFCASRSQGGNSPLHFGNGTRLTVT.

The chain has TRBV11-2 and TRBJ2-5, with D perhaps matching TRBD2 (6 bases). CDR1 is SGHAT and CDR2 is FQNNGV in the germline V gene. V lost 3 bases and J 2 bases, leaving 19 bases between the germline ends. The CDR3 contains 17 residues. DNA of the CDR3: TGTGCCAGCAGCTTCTCGCGGGCGGGACTCGCACAAGAGACCCAGTACTTC. It yields the protein CASSFSRAGLAQETQYF.

This clone rates as medium-sized. This chain joins TRBV7-8 and TRBJ2-5; tentatively, D is TRBD2 (5 bases). V dropped 5 bases and J dropped 2 bases, with 15 bases sitting between them. Germline loops: CDR1 SGHVS, CDR2 FQNEAQ. This CDR3 is built from 15 residues. The CDR3 here is CASSTLLGRQETQYF. The CDR3 nucleotides read TGTGCCAGCAGCACCCTACTAGGAAGACAAGAGACCCAGTACTTC.

Many counts were recorded for this clone. This chain links TRBV14 with TRBJ2-7, with TRBD2 identical over 7 bases. J lost 3 bases, V lost 1 base, and 9 bases had no gene match. The CDR3 has 16 residues. Germline V gene lookup returns CDR1 SGHDN and CDR2 FVKESK. CDR3 sequence: CASSQGSGGGLYEQYF. As DNA, the CDR3 is TGTGCCAGCAGCCAAGGTTCGGGCGGGGGACTCTACGAGCAGTACTTC.

The rearrangement uses TRBV11-3 and TRBJ2-4; 13 bases align to TRBD2. Trimming removed 5 bases from V and 15 bases from J; junction bases left unmatched: 7. CDR1 is SGHNT, CDR2 YENEEA, per germline. The CDR3 runs 13 residues. In DNA, the CDR3 is TGTGCCAGCAGCCCAGGGACTAGCGGGGTATTGTACTTC. Amino acid sequence: CASSPGTSGVLYF.

This clone occurred a few times. The chain is built from TRBV7-2 and TRBJ2-1, with a weak D call TRBD2 (6 bases). There are 14 residues in the CDR3. The germline V and J ends were trimmed by 5 bases and 6 bases, with 14 bases remaining between them. Germline CDR1 reads SGHTA; CDR2 reads FQGNSA. The CDR3 DNA follows: TGTGCCAGCAGCCCAGTGTGGCGGGGCAATGAGCAGTTCTTC. Protein sequence: CASSPVWRGNEQFF.

The CDR3, as DNA: TGTGCCAGCAGCTTAAATAGAGGCCCAGATACGCAGTATTTT. Amino acids: CASSLNRGPDTQYF. The chain uses TRBV7-8 and TRBJ2-3; no clear D gene. The CDR3 is made up of 14 amino acids. The germline V and J ends were trimmed by 2 bases and 4 bases, with 10 bases remaining between them. Germline V gene data show CDR1 as SGHVS and CDR2 as FQNEAQ.

The chain recombines TRBV2 with TRBJ2-1; D is possibly TRBD1 (6 bases). The CDR3 consists of 13 residues. Germline CDR1 reads SNHLY; CDR2 reads FYNNEI. V was trimmed by 1 base and J by 10 bases, leaving 11 bases between them. CDR3 sequence reads: CASSEGWGREQFF. In DNA, the CDR3 is TGTGCCAGCAGTGAAGGATGGGGGCGCGAGCAGTTCTTC.

The chain combines TRBV5-1 with TRBJ2-1; the D gene is possibly TRBD2 (6 bases). V was cut by 4 bases and J by 7 bases, with 21 bases left in between. Germline-derived CDR1 and CDR2 are SGHRS and YFSETQ. This CDR3 spans 16 amino acids. This CDR3 is CASSIPAAGIGNEQFF. DNA of the CDR3: TGCGCCAGCAGCATCCCGGCGGCGGGGATAGGGAATGAGCAGTTCTTC.

This sequence joins TRBV7-9 and TRBJ1-2; 12 nucleotides align to TRBD1. CDR1 SEHNR and CDR2 FQNEAQ come from the germline V gene (reference sequence). This CDR3 is 15 amino acids long. Trimming cost V 5 bases and J 8 bases; bases outside gene matches: 9. CDR3 nucleotides: TGTGCCAGCAGCAACCCGGGACAGGGGGCTCAAGGCTACACCTTC. This codes for CASSNPGQGAQGYTF.

This clone was counted a few times. CDR3 DNA sequence: TGTGCCAGCACCGAGACAGGAGAAGCTTTCTTT. This gives the protein CASTETGEAFF. This rearrangement joins TRBV7-9 to TRBJ1-1; tentative D call: TRBD1 (6 bases). Germline loops: CDR1 SEHNR, CDR2 FQNEAQ (reference sequence). This CDR3 comprises 11 residues. V was trimmed by 7 bases and J by 8 bases, leaving 11 bases between them.

By proportion, this clone is medium-sized. This chain connects TRBV6-5 to TRBJ2-7, with TRBD2 identical over 9 bases. Trimming at V came to 5 bases and at J to 7 bases, leaving 9 bases not matched to a gene. There are 14 residues in the CDR3. Per the germline V gene, CDR1 is MNHEY and CDR2 is SVGAGI. The CDR3 loop reads CASSPRGLAREQYF. CDR3 nucleotide sequence: TGTGCCAGCAGTCCCAGGGGACTAGCAAGGGAGCAGTACTTC.

The chain recombines TRBV4-2 with TRBJ2-1; 8 bases match TRBD1. The CDR3 is made up of 18 amino acids. From germline, CDR1 is LGHNA and CDR2 YNFKEQ. V lost 3 bases and J lost 9; bases outside the gene matches: 19. For the CDR3, the DNA is TGTGCCAGCAGCCACCGAAACGGACAGGGTCGGACCCCGGGTGAGCAGTTCTTC. This gives the protein CASSHRNGQGRTPGEQFF.

V gene TRBV4-3 combines with J gene TRBJ2-1; 15 nucleotides agree with TRBD2. Germline CDR1 is LGHNA and CDR2 is YSLEER. The J segment lost 9 bases and the V segment lost 4 bases, leaving 7 bases of the junction unmatched. This CDR3 has 16 amino acids. The CDR3 DNA follows: TGCGCCAGCAGCCGTGAATGGACTAGCGGGGGGGGTGAGCAGTTCTTC. This gives the protein CASSREWTSGGGEQFF.

The rearrangement joins TRBV30 to TRBJ1-1; D perhaps matches TRBD1 (5 bases). Trimming shortened V by 2 bases and J by 1 base, and 11 bases separated the two germline ends. This CDR3 is built from 14 residues. Germline CDR1 is GTSNPN and CDR2 is SVGIG (reference sequence). In DNA form, the CDR3 reads TGTGCCTGGAGTTTCGGGGGAAGGAACACTGAAGCTTTCTTT. Protein: CAWSFGGRNTEAFF.

This clone was picked up a small number of times. The chain recombines TRBV2 with TRBJ2-1; D might be TRBD1 (6 bases). The CDR3 runs to 14 residues. The V and J ends lost 8 bases and 6 bases respectively, with 17 bases between them. Germline V gene lookup returns CDR1 SNHLY and CDR2 FYNNEI. The CDR3 is CASGSQGGANEQFF. CDR3 DNA sequence: TGTGCCAGCGGATCACAAGGGGGAGCCAATGAGCAGTTCTTC.

The V gene is TRBV7-9, the J gene TRBJ2-3; possibly TRBD1 for D (5 bases). Between the trimmed V and J ends, which lost 3 bases and 1 base, there was a span of 8 bases. Germline CDR1 and CDR2: SEHNR and FQNEAQ (reference sequence). This CDR3 spans 14 amino acids. The CDR3 spells CASSFGAGTDTQYF. In DNA form, the CDR3 reads TGTGCCAGCAGCTTTGGGGCCGGCACAGATACGCAGTATTTT.

V is TRBV25-1 and J is TRBJ2-3; TRBD2 agrees at 7 bases. The germline V gene encodes CDR1 MGHDK and CDR2 SYGVNS. The V and J ends lost 5 bases and 0 bases, in that order; junction bases with no gene match: 5. The CDR3 extends over 15 amino acids. The CDR3 sequence is CASSPRTSSTDTQYF. CDR3 nucleotides: TGTGCCAGCAGTCCCAGGACTAGTAGCACAGATACGCAGTATTTT.

The chain uses TRBV4-1 and TRBJ2-7; tentative D call: TRBD1 (6 bases). In germline, CDR1 is MGHRA, CDR2 YSYEKL. The CDR3 consists of 13 residues. V was trimmed by 1 base and J by 4 bases, leaving 8 bases between them. The CDR3 spells CASSQVQGYEQYF. The CDR3 nucleotides read TGCGCCAGCAGCCAAGTACAGGGATACGAGCAGTACTTC.

The chain links TRBV29-1 to TRBJ2-5, with 8 bases fitting TRBD2. The CDR3 is made up of 12 amino acids. Trimming took 6 bases from V and 6 from J; bases not matched to a gene: 6. Per germline, CDR1 SQVTM and CDR2 ANQGSEA. The CDR3 sequence is CSVPAGVQTQYF. As DNA, the CDR3 is TGCAGCGTACCAGCGGGGGTGCAGACCCAGTACTTC.